A few counts support the clone carrying this T cell receptor (beta chain). The antigen remains unidentified. TCRdb used MiXCR to reprocess the reads, holding one entry per CDR3 protein. The sample lists about 57,000 distinct CDR3 sequences; around 20% were seen once. The data were taken from a study of T cell repertoires in cytomegalovirus infection. Study context: Selection of CMV epitopes for the study included recently identified HLA-C-restricted and well-studied HLA-B-restricted ones. TCR beta signatures that were public indicated CMV infection and matching HLA type. Study-level results: Dominating the ex vivo response were TCR beta clonotypes that were CMV-specific and HLA-C-restricted.

The CDR3 is 15 amino acids. The germline V and J ends were trimmed by 0 bases and 5 bases, with 13 bases remaining between them. Germline CDR1 and CDR2: LGHNA and YNFKEQ. The sample in question was CD8+ T cells from cultured PBMCs, obtained from culture after CMV antigen stimulation. The sequence was obtained from a human donor in good health (CMV status not recorded). Some clones in this sample may be carry-over from other donors' samples. The chain is built from TRBV4-2 and TRBJ1-1; a possible D gene is TRBD1 (5 bases). The CDR3 DNA sequence: TGTGCCAGCAGCCAAGAGCGGGGGTTAGGGACTGAAGCTTTCTTT. This codes for CASSQERGLGTEAFF.